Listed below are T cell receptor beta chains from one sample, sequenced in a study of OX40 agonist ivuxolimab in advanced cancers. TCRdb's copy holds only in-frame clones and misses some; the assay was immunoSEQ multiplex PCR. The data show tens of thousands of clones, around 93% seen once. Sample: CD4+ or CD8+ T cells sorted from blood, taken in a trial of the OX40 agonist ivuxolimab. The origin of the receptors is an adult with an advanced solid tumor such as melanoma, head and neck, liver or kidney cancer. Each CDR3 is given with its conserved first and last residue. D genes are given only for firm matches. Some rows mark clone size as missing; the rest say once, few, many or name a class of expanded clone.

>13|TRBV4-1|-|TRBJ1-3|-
TGCGCCAGCAGCCAAGGGACTGGAAACACCATATATTTT
CASSQGTGNTIYF
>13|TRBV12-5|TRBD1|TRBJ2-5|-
TGTGCTAGTGGTTTAGACAGGGTGGAGACCCAGTACTTC
CASGLDRVETQYF
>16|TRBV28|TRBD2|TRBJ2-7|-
TGTGCCAGCAGTTTATCCACTAGCGGGTTCCCCTACGAGCAGTACTTC
CASSLSTSGFPYEQYF
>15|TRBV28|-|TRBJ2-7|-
TGTGCCAGCAGCGAATACAGGGATAGCTCCTACGAGCAGTACTTC
CASSEYRDSSYEQYF
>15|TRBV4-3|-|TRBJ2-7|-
TGCGCCAGCAGCCAAGGGCGAACGGGCCCCTACGAGCAGTACTTC
CASSQGRTGPYEQYF
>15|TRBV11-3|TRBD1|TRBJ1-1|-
TGTGCCAGCAGCTCCCGGACAGGATTGAACACTGAAGCTTTCTTT
CASSSRTGLNTEAFF
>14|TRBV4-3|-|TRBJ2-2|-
TGCGCCAGCAGCCAAGGTTACAGCACCGGGGAGCTGTTTTTT
CASSQGYSTGELFF
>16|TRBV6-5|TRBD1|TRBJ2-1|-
TGTGCCAGCAGTTCGTCCGAGACAGGGATCTACAATGAGCAGTTCTTC
CASSSSETGIYNEQFF
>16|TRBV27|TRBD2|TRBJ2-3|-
TGTGCCAGCAGTCCCCCCCGTGCGGGAGGCACAGATACGCAGTATTTT
CASSPPRAGGTDTQYF
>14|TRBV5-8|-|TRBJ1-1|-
TGTGCCAGCATCCCCCCCGTCGAGGGGGGTGAAGCTTTCTTT
CASIPPVEGGEAFF
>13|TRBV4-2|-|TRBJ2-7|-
TGTGCCAGCAGTCCGACAGAGAAGTACGAGCAGTACTTC
CASSPTEKYEQYF
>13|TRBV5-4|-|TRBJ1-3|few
TGTGCCAGCAGCTTCGGACAGGGAAACACCATATATTTT
CASSFGQGNTIYF
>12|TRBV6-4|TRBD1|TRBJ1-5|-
TGTGCCACCGGGACAGTCAATCAGCCCCAGCATTTT
CATGTVNQPQHF
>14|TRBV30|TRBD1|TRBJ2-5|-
TGTGCCTGGATCGGGACAGGCGAACAAGAGACCCAGTACTTC
CAWIGTGEQETQYF
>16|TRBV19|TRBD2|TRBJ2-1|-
TGTGCCAGTAGTAGGGGGAGGGAGGGCCGGTACAATGAGCAGTTCTTC
CASSRGREGRYNEQFF
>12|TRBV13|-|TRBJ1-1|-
TGTGCCAGCAGGGTGGGGAACACTGAAGCTTTCTTT
CASRVGNTEAFF
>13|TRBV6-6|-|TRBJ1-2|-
TGTGCCAGCAGTGACGGATTTTTAGATGGCTACACCTTC
CASSDGFLDGYTF
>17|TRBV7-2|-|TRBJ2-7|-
TGTGCCAGCAGCTTACCAACATCGGGACATGTGGATCTAAAGCAGTACTTC
CASSLPTSGHVDLKQYF
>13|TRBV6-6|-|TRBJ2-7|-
TGTGCCAGCAGTTACCAGGGGACGAGAGAGCAGTACTTC
CASSYQGTREQYF
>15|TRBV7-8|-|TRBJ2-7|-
TGTGCCAGCAGCTTAGTTGGGACAACCACCTACGAGCAGTACTTC
CASSLVGTTTYEQYF
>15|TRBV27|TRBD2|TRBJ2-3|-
TGTGCCAGCAGACTAGCGGGAGATGGGGCAGATACGCAGTATTTT
CASRLAGDGADTQYF
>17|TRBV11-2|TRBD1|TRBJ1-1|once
TGTGCCAGCAGCCCATGGGGCCGGGACAGGGTTCTCACTGAAGCTTTCTTT
CASSPWGRDRVLTEAFF
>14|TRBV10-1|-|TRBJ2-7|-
TGCGCCAGCAGTGACGAGACAGGGAGGGACGAGCAGTACTTC
CASSDETGRDEQYF
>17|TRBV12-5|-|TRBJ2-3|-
TGTGCTAGTGGTCAAATCCTGACAGCAACTAGCACAGATACGCAGTATTTT
CASGQILTATSTDTQYF
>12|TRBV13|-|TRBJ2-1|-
TGTGCCAGCAGCTTAGTAAACAATGAGCAGTTCTTC
CASSLVNNEQFF
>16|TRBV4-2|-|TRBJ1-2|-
TGTGCCAGCAGCCAAGATTATGGGGGAGCTAACTATGGCTACACCTTC
CASSQDYGGANYGYTF
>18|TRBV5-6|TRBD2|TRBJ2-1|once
TGTGCCAGCAGCTTGACTAGCGGGAGCGTGGGGCCCTACAATGAGCAGTTCTTC
CASSLTSGSVGPYNEQFF
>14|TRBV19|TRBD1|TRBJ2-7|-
TGTGCCAGTAGTCTACGGGACAGGGACTACGAGCAGTACTTC
CASSLRDRDYEQYF